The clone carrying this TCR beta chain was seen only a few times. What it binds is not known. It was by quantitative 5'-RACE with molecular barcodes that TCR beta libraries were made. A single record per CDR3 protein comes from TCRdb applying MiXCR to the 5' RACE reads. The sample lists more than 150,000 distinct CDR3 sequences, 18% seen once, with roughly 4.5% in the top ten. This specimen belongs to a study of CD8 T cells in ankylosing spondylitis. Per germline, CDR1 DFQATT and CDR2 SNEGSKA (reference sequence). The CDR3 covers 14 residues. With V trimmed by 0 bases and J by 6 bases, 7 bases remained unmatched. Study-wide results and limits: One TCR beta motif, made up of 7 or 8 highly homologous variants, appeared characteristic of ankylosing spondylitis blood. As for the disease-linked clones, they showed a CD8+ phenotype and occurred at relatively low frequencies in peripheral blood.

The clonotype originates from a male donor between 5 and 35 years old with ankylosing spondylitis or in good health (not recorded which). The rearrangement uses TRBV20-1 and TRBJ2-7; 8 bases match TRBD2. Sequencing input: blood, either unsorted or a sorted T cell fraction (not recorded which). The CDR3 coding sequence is TGCAGTGCTAGAGATTCCGGGGGGGGTGGCGAGCAGTACGTC. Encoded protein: CSARDSGGGGEQYV.